Sequencing of this TCR beta chain was carried out in a study of T cell responses to AZD1222 COVID-19 vaccine (dated by TCRdb to about 2021). In terms of the full investigation: A total of just over 230 trial participants underwent TCR sequencing, of whom roughly 210 had received two doses of AZD1222 and some 26 had received two doses of the MenACWY control vaccine. Trial participants were enrolled into age subgroups of 18-55, 56-69 and 70-plus years, which contained roughly 150, 30 and 60 TCR-sequenced participants, respectively.

This clone was recorded only once. What antigen it recognizes has not been identified. Base qualities are not provided; no much larger clone lies one nucleotide away. The sample's time point, from its label and the paper: about 28 days (+/-7) after the second vaccine dose. AZD1222 recipients with second doses at about 4 weeks or about 12 weeks were pooled, because spike-specific TCR depth and breadth did not differ between schedules. Samples from vaccinated people were obtained from the UK trials COV001 and COV002, which included a single-blind randomized controlled phase 2/3 trial of AZD1222 (ChAdOx1 nCoV-19) in healthy adults. For TCRbeta chain sequencing, PBMC samples were collected from trial participants at day 0 and at day 28 after the second dose. According to the germline V gene, CDR1 reads SNHLY and CDR2 reads FYNNEI. Trimming removed 7 bases from V and 5 bases from J, leaving 14 bases between the germline ends. The CDR3, from cysteine to phenylalanine, totals 13 residues. Just the 39-base CDR3 DNA is kept, in frame starting at base 1.

The CDR3 regions of human TCRbeta chains were analyzed by immunosequencing. In the source study's methods: TCRs in the repertoires were compared against a reference library of SARS-CoV-2-specific TCRs that had been generated with the MIRA antigen-specificity platform. Breadth was defined as the fraction of unique TCRs that were SARS-CoV-2-associated, and depth was defined as the fraction of total T cells that were SARS-CoV-2-associated. Using the MIRA data, each spike-specific TCR was assigned both to the spike region to which the TCR was reactive and to a CD4 or CD8 class. Log10-transformed breadth and depth values were compared by one-way ANOVA with Sidak's multiple comparisons tests. TCRdb holds this immuneACCESS table with in-frame rearrangements only. Some clones are missing; in checked studies, unresolved V genes explain under half, and the rest has no known cause. From that table come the V and J calls and clone size; the DNA was used to work out D and trimming. This sample lists 70,000 to 100,000 clones; around nine tenths were detected once. 3.1% of the sample goes to the ten largest clones.

The full study reports these points: Because no samples from the day 14 peak response were available, repertoires could be characterized only after the peak T cell response. Participants were mostly white British, with more females than males. The authors suggested clonal diversity may have been underestimated. A significant rise in spike-specific TCR breadth and depth was observed after two AZD1222 doses relative to day 0 and relative to MenACWY recipients. Reportedly, almost half of the unique spike-specific TCRs recognized epitopes lying outside the regions that are mutated in the B.1.351 and B.1.1.7 variants. The whole spike protein was spanned by vaccine-associated CD4 TCRs, and dominant responses were seen in regions 160-218 and 743-854. Conclusions about previously exposed vaccinees were limited because only six AZD1222 recipients were SARS-CoV-2 seropositive at baseline. In the small 56-69-year group, the increase in depth fell short of significance, most likely because of low power.

The chain joins TRBV2 to TRBJ2-5, and perhaps TRBD2 as D gene, on 6 matching bases. The origin of this receptor is an adult who received the AZD1222 COVID-19 vaccine. Sample: peripheral blood, taken 28 days after the second AZD1222 dose. CDR3 protein: CASTNPRGETQYF. The DNA is as follows: TGTGCCAGCACCAACCCACGGGGGGAGACCCAGTACTTC.